This record covers a single T cell receptor beta chain. V shed 5 bases and J 2 bases; nucleotides not matched to a gene: 4. Germline V lookup: CDR1 SEHNR, CDR2 FQNEAQ (reference sequence). This CDR3 has 16 residues. The data were obtained in a study of T cell changes during pregnancy in multiple sclerosis. Sequencing was performed with immunoSEQ multiplex PCR; in TCRdb, only in-frame clones are kept and a portion is missing. The sample gives roughly 40,000 clones, approximately 94% of which show up once; 0.95% to 1.5% is in the top ten. The gene calls are TRBV7-9 and TRBJ2-3; TRBD2 matches 13 bases. The origin of this receptor is a female donor with multiple sclerosis, enrolled in a pregnancy study. The specimen was peripheral blood, collected before pregnancy. The CDR3 loop reads CASSQLAGGSTDTQYF. Here the CDR3 DNA reads TGTGCCAGCAGCCAACTAGCGGGAGGGTCCACAGATACGCAGTATTTT.